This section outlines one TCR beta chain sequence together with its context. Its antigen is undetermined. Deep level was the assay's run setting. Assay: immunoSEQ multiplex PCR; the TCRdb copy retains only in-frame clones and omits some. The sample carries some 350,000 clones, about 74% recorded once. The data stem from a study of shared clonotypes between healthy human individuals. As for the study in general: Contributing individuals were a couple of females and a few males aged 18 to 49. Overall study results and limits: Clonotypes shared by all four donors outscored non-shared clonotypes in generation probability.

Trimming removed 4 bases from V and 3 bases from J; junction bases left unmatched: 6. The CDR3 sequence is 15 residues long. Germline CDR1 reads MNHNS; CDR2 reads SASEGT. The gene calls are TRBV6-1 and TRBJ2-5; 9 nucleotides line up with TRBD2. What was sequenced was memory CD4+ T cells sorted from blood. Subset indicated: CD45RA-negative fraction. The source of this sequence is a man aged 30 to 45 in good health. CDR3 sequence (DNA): TGTGCCAGCAGTGTAGCGGGAGTCTTAAAAGAGACCCAGTACTTC. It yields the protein CASSVAGVLKETQYF.